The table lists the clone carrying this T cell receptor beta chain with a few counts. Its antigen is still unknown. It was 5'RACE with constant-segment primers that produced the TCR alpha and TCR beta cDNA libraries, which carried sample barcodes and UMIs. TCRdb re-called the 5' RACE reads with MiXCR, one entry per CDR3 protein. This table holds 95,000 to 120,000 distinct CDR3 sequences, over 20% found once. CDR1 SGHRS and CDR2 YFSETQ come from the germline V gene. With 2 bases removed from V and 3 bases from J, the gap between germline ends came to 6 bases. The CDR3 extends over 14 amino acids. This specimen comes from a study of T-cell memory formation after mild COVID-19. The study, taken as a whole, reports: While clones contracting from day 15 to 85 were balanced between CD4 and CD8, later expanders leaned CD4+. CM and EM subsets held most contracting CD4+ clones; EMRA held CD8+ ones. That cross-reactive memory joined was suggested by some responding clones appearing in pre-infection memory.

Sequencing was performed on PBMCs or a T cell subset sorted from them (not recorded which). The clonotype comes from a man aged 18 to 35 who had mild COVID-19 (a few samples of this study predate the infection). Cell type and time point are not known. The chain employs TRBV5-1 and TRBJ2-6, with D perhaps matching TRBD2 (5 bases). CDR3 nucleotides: TGCGCCAGCAGCTTCGGGATTGGGGCCAACGTCCTGACTTTC. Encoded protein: CASSFGIGANVLTF. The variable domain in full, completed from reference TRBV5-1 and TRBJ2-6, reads KAGVTQTPRYLIKTRGQQVTLSCSPISGHRSVSWYQQTPGQGLQFLFEYFSETQRNKGNFPGRFSGRQFSNSRSEMNVSTLELGDSALYLCASSFGIGANVLTFGAGSRLTVL.